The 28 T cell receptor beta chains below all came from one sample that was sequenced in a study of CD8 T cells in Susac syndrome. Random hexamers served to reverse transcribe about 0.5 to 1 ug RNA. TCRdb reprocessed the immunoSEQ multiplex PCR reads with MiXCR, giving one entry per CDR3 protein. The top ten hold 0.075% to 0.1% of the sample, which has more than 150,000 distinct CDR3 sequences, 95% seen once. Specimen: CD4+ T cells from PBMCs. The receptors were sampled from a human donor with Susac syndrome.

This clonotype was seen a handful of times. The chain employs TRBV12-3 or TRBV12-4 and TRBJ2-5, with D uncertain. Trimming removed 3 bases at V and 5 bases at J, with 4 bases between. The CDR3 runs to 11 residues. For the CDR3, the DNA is TGTGCCAGCAGTTTTACGGAGACCCAGTACTTC. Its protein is CASSFTETQYF.

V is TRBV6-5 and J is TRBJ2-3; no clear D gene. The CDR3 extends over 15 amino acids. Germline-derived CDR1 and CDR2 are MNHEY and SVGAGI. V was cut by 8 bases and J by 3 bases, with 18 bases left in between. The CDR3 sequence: CASRPQNTKTDTQYF. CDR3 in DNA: TGTGCCAGCCGGCCCCAAAACACGAAAACAGATACGCAGTATTTT.

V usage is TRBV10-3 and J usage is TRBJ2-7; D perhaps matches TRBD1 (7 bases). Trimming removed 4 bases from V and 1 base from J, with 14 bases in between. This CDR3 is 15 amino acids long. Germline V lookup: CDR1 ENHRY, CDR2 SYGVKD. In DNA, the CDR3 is TGTGCCATCAGTGGGGACAGCGGGTTGTCCTACGAGCAGTACTTC. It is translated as CAISGDSGLSYEQYF.

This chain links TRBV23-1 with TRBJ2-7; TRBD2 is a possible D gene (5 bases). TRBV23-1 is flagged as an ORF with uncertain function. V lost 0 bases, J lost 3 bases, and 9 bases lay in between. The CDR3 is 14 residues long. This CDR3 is CASSQSSEGYEQYF. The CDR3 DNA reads TGCGCCAGCAGTCAATCCTCCGAGGGCTACGAGCAGTACTTC.

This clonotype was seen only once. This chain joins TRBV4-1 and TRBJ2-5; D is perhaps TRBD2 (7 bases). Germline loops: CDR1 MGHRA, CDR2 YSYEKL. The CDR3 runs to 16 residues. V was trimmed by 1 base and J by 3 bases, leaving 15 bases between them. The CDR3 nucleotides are TGCGCCAGCAGCCAAGCCGTAGGGGGGGGCGAAGAGACCCAGTACTTC. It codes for CASSQAVGGGEETQYF.

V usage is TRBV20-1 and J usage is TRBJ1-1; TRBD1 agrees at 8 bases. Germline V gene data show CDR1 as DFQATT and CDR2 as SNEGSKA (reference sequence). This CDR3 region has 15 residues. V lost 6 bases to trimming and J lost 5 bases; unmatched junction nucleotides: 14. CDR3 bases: TGCAGTGCCACAGGGGGGGAGGGAAGGTGGACTGAAGCTTTCTTT. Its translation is CSATGGEGRWTEAFF.

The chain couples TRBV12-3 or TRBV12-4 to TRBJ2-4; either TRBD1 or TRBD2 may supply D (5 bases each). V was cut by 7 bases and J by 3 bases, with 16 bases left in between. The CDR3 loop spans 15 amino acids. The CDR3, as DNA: TGTGCCAGCACAAGGGGAGAACAGAGCAAAAACATTCAGTACTTC. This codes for CASTRGEQSKNIQYF.

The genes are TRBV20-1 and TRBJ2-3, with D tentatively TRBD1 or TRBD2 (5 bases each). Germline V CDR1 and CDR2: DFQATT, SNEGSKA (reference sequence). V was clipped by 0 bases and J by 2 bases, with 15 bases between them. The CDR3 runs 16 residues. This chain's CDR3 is CSARDPTGTITDTQYF. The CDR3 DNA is TGCAGTGCTAGAGACCCTACGGGGACGATCACAGATACGCAGTATTTT.

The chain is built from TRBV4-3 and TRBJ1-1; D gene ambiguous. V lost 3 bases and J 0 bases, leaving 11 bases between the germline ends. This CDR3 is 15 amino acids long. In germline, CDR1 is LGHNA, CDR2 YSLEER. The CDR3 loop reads CASSHSTVLNTEAFF. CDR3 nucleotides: TGCGCCAGCAGCCACTCCACAGTACTGAACACTGAAGCTTTCTTT.

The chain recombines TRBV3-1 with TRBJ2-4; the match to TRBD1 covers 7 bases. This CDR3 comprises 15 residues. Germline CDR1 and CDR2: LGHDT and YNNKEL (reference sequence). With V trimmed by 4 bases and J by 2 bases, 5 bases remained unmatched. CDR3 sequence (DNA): TGTGCCAGCAGCCGACAGGGTTACACCAAAAACATTCAGTACTTC. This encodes CASSRQGYTKNIQYF.

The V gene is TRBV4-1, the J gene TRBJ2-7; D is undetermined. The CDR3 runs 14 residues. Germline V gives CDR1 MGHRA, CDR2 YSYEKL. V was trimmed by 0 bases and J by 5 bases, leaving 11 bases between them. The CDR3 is CASSQDGKRDEQYF. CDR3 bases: TGCGCCAGCAGCCAAGATGGTAAGCGTGACGAGCAGTACTTC.

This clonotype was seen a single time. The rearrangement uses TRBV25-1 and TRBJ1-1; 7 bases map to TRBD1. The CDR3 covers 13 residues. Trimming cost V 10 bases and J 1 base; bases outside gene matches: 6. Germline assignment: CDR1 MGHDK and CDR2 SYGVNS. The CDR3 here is CATRGGGNTEAFF. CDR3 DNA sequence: TGTGCCACCAGGGGGGGAGGGAACACTGAAGCTTTCTTT. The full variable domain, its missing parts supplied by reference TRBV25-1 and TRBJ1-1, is EADIYQTPRYLVIGTGKKITLECSQTMGHDKMYWYQQDPGMELHLIHYSYGVNSTEKGDLSSESTVSRIRTEHFPLTLESARPSHTSQYLCATRGGGNTEAFFGQGTRLTVV.

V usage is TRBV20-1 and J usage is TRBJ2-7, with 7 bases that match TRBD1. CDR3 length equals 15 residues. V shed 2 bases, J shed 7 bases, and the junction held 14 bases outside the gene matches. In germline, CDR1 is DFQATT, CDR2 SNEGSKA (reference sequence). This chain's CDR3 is CSARYAGTAVGEQYF. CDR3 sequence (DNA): TGCAGTGCTAGATACGCCGGGACAGCCGTGGGTGAGCAGTACTTC.

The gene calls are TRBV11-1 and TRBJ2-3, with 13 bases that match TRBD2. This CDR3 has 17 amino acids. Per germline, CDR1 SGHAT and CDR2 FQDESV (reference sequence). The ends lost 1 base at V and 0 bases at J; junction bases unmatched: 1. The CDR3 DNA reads TGTGCCAGCAGCTTAGGACTAGCGGGGGGTAGCACAGATACGCAGTATTTT. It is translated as CASSLGLAGGSTDTQYF.

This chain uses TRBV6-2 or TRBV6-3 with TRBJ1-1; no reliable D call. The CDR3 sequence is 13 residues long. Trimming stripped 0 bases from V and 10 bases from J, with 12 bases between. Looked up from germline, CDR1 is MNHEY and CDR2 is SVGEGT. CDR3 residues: CASSYSKVRRAFF. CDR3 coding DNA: TGTGCCAGCAGTTACTCGAAGGTACGGAGAGCTTTCTTT.

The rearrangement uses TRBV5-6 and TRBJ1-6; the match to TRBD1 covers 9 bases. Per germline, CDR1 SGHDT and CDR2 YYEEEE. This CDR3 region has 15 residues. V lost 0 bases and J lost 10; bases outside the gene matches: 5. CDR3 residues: CASSLDGTGSSPLHF. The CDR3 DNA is TGTGCCAGCAGCTTGGACGGGACAGGGTCATCACCCCTCCACTTT.

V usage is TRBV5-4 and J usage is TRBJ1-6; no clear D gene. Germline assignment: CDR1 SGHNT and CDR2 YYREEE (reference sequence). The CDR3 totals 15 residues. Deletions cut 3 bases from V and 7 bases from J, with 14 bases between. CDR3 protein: CASSSRRSVNSPLHF. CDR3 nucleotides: TGTGCCAGCAGCTCCCGACGAAGCGTGAATTCACCCCTCCACTTT. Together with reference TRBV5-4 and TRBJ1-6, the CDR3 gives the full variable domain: ETGVTQSPTHLIKTRGQQVTLRCSSQSGHNTVSWYQQALGQGPQFIFQYYREEENGRGNFPPRFSGLQFPNYSSELNVNALELDDSALYLCASSSRRSVNSPLHFGNGTRLTVT.

This CDR3 is CSVDVASGGRYF. The CDR3 DNA reads as TGCAGCGTTGACGTGGCTAGCGGGGGTCGGTACTTC. The chain combines TRBV29-1 with TRBJ2-4; 10 bases line up with TRBD2. The CDR3 is 12 residues long. V shed 3 bases and J 15 bases; nucleotides not matched to a gene: 8. The germline CDR1 and CDR2 sequences are SQVTM and ANQGSEA.

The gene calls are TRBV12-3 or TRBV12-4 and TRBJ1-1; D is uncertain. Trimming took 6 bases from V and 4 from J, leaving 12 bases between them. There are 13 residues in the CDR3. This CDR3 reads CASSRASGTEAFF. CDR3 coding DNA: TGTGCCAGCAGCCGTGCTTCGGGCACTGAAGCTTTCTTT.

The CDR3 DNA follows: TGTGCCAGCAGTTGGAGGGGGGTATCCTACAATGAGCAGTTCTTC. Protein sequence: CASSWRGVSYNEQFF. The chain employs TRBV12-3 or TRBV12-4 and TRBJ2-1; TRBD1 or TRBD2 may be the D gene (6 bases each). The CDR3 contains 15 residues. Trimming shortened V by 4 bases and J by 1 base, and 11 bases separated the two germline ends.

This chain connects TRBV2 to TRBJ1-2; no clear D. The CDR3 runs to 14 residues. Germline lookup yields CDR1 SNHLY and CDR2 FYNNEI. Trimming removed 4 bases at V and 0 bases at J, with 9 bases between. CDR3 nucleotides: TGTGCCAGCAGTGTCGCCATTGCTAACTATGGCTACACCTTC. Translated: CASSVAIANYGYTF.

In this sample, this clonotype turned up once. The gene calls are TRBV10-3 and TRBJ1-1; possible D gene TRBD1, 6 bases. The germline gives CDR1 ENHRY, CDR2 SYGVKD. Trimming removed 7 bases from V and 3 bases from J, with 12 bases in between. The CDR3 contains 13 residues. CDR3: CAIMGAADTEAFF. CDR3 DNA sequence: TGTGCCATCATGGGGGCTGCGGACACTGAAGCTTTCTTT.

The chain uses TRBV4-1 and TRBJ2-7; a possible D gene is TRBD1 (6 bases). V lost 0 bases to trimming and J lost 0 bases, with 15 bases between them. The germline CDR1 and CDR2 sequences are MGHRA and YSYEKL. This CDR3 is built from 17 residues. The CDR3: CASSQEGYGTLSYEQYF. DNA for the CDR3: TGCGCCAGCAGCCAAGAGGGGTACGGGACACTCTCCTACGAGCAGTACTTC.

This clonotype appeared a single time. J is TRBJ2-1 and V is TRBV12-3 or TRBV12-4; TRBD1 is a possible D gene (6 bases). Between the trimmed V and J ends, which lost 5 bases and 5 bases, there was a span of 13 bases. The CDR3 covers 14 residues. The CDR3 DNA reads TGTGCCAGCAGTAAAGGGGGAGTCGACAATGAGCAGTTCTTC. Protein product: CASSKGGVDNEQFF.

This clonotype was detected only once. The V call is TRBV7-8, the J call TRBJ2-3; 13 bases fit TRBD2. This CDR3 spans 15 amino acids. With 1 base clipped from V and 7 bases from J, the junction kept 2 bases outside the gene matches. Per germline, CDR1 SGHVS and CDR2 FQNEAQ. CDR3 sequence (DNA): TGTGCCAGCAGCTTAGGGACTAGCGGGGGAAATACGCAGTATTTT. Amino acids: CASSLGTSGGNTQYF.

The CDR3 reads CASSPYPSEQYF. The DNA for the CDR3 is TGTGCCAGCAGCCCGTATCCTAGCGAGCAGTACTTC. The chain is built from TRBV14 and TRBJ2-7; the D is unclear. The CDR3 has 12 residues. Trimming took 4 bases from V and 6 from J, leaving 10 bases between them. Germline V gives CDR1 SGHDN, CDR2 FVKESK.

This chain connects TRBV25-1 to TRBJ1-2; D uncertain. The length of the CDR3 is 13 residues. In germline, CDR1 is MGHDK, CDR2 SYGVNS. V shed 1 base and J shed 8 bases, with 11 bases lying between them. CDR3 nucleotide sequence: TGTGCCAGCAGTGAATCCTGGGCTCCGGGCTACACCTTC. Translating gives CASSESWAPGYTF.

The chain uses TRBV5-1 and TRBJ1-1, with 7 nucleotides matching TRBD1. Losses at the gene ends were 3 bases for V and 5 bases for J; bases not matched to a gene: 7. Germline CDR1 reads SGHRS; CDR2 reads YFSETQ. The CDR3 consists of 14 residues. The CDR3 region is CASSSLTGKTEAFF. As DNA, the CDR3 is TGCGCCAGCAGCTCACTGACAGGGAAAACTGAAGCTTTCTTT.